The TCR beta chain under discussion was sequenced for a study of cytomegalovirus exposure and HLA in healthy donors. Study-wide results and caveats: Most TCRs appeared rarely, but some public TCRs recurred in many donors. The study designated fewer than 200 TCR beta chains cytomegalovirus-associated.

TCRdb's copy holds only in-frame clones and misses some; the assay was immunoSEQ multiplex PCR. The sample yields about 360,000 clones, just over 85% seen once. This clone was counted between two and nine times. Its antigen remains unknown. Sequencing input: PBMCs. The TCR sequence derives from a woman between 18 and 30 years old in good health and CMV-seronegative.

CDR3 sequence: CASSLSQAFSPQHF. CDR3 in DNA: TGTGCCAGCAGTTTATCACAGGCGTTTTCGCCCCAGCATTTT. This chain uses TRBV27 with TRBJ1-5; tentative D call: TRBD1 (5 bases). CDR3 size: 14 residues. Germline V gene data show CDR1 as MNHEY and CDR2 as SMNVEV (reference sequence). V gave up 0 bases and J gave up 9 bases, with 12 bases separating them.